Listed here is a single T cell receptor (beta chain). CDR3 length: 13 residues. Deletions cut 1 base from V and 2 bases from J, with 6 bases between. The V gene's germline CDR1 is SEHNR and CDR2 FQNEAQ (reference sequence). These data belong to a study of blood T cell repertoires in COVID-19. The overall study: Sources were T cells, B-cell-depleted T cells, or PBMCs; the material itself was cDNA or gDNA.

Method: immunoSEQ multiplex PCR; TCRdb's copy keeps in-frame clones and lacks some. The table records about 350,000 clones, roughly 90% of them present only once. Seattle patients were enrolled during active infection and followed longitudinally. The TCR comes from a woman aged 70-85 years with COVID-19, enrolled during active disease. The chain recombines TRBV7-9 with TRBJ2-7; D gene uncertain. The material sequenced was peripheral blood. CDR3 bases: TGTGCCAGCAGCTTAGGTTCGGCCTACGAGCAGTACTTC. As protein: CASSLGSAYEQYF. Full variable domain (remainder filled in from reference TRBV7-9 and TRBJ2-7): DTGVSQNPRHKITKRGQNVTFRCDPISEHNRLYWYRQTLGQGPEFLTYFQNEAQLEKSRLLSDRFSAERPKGSFSTLEIQRTEQGDSAMYLCASSLGSAYEQYFGPGTRLTVT.